The clone carrying this TCR beta chain was seen more than once but under ten times. Germline CDR1 reads SGHDT; CDR2 reads YYEEEE. Between the trimmed V and J ends, which lost 0 bases and 0 bases, there was a span of 7 bases. The CDR3 is 15 residues long. This specimen comes from a study of blood T cell repertoires in COVID-19. Study as a whole: Sample material is recorded as cDNA or gDNA derived from T cells, B-cell-depleted T cells, or PBMCs.

Profiled with immunoSEQ multiplex PCR; TCRdb holds only in-frame clones, not every one. The top ten hold roughly 9.1% of the sample, which has roughly 75,000 clones, 85% seen once. The rearrangement uses TRBV5-6 and TRBJ1-3; D not certain. Sequencing input: peripheral blood. The sequence came from a man aged 45-65 years with COVID-19, enrolled during active disease. The CDR3 bases are TGTGCCAGCAGCTTGGAACGGAGCTCTGGAAACACCATATATTTT. It yields the protein CASSLERSSGNTIYF.